The 22 T cell receptor beta chains reported below all come from one sample, sequenced in a study of T cell changes during pregnancy in multiple sclerosis. Sequencing was performed with immunoSEQ multiplex PCR; in TCRdb, only in-frame clones are kept and a portion is missing. Here the sample spans approximately 74,000 clones, over 80% being singletons. The sequences come from peripheral blood, collected before pregnancy. The receptors were sampled from a female donor with multiple sclerosis, enrolled in a pregnancy study.

The chain links TRBV28 to TRBJ2-1; no clear D. V lost 3 bases and J lost 7, with 13 bases in between. The CDR3 sequence is 14 residues long. Germline assignment: CDR1 MDHEN and CDR2 SYDVKM. The CDR3 sequence: CASSFAPGRNEQFF. The CDR3 bases are TGTGCCAGCAGTTTCGCCCCTGGCAGGAATGAGCAGTTCTTC.

The J gene is TRBJ2-1, the V gene TRBV5-6; TRBD1 agrees at 9 bases. The CDR3 consists of 17 residues. Germline CDR1 reads SGHDT; CDR2 reads YYEEEE. The V segment lost 0 bases and the J segment 4 bases; nucleotides outside the gene matches: 8. CDR3 bases: TGTGCCAGCAGCTTGGACAGGGGGCGTTCCATTTACAATGAGCAGTTCTTC. The encoded protein is CASSLDRGRSIYNEQFF.

The V call is TRBV5-6, the J call TRBJ2-3; D perhaps matches TRBD1 (6 bases). The CDR3 is 15 residues long. Per the germline V gene, CDR1 is SGHDT and CDR2 is YYEEEE. Trimming stripped 1 base from V and 5 bases from J, with 14 bases between. This CDR3 is CASSLIETGQDTQYF. The CDR3 nucleotides read TGTGCCAGCAGCTTGATCGAGACAGGCCAAGATACGCAGTATTTT.

The J gene is TRBJ2-3, the V gene TRBV9; 7 bases fit TRBD2. The germline gives CDR1 SGDLS, CDR2 YYNGEE. The ends lost 4 bases at V and 6 bases at J; junction bases unmatched: 14. CDR3 length equals 16 residues. The CDR3 nucleotides read TGTGCCAGCAGCTTCTCCCCTAGCGGAAGGCACGATACGCAGTATTTT. It codes for CASSFSPSGRHDTQYF.

This clone was seen just once. The chain has TRBV9 and TRBJ2-7; 8 positions match TRBD1. The J segment lost 4 bases and the V segment lost 3 bases, leaving 6 bases of the junction unmatched. Germline CDR1 is SGDLS and CDR2 is YYNGEE. The CDR3 spans 14 residues. The CDR3 sequence is CASSAHGQGYEQYF. The DNA of the CDR3 is TGTGCCAGCAGCGCCCACGGACAGGGATACGAGCAGTACTTC. The whole variable domain, filled in from reference TRBV9 and TRBJ2-7, reads DSGVTQTPKHLITATGQRVTLRCSPRSGDLSVYWYQQSLDQGLQFLIQYYNGEERAKGNILERFSAQQFPDLHSELNLSSLELGDSALYFCASSAHGQGYEQYFGPGTRLTVT.

The chain recombines TRBV19 with TRBJ2-5; 7 bases match TRBD1. The junction had 10 bases not matched to a gene; V was cut back by 5 bases and J by 4 bases. The germline CDR1 and CDR2 sequences are LNHDA and SQIVND (reference sequence). The CDR3 is 15 residues long. The CDR3 is CASSPHRDSGETQYF. The CDR3 region has the DNA TGTGCCAGTAGTCCCCACAGGGACAGCGGAGAGACCCAGTACTTC.

This clone has just one count. This rearrangement joins TRBV11-1 to TRBJ2-5, with TRBD2 identical over 9 bases. Germline V CDR1 and CDR2: SGHAT, FQDESV (reference sequence). The length of the CDR3 is 16 residues. J lost 1 base, V lost 0 bases, and 3 bases had no gene match. DNA of the CDR3: TGTGCCAGCAGCTTAGCAGCGGGAGGCCCCCAAGAGACCCAGTACTTC. Amino acid sequence: CASSLAAGGPQETQYF.

As for this clone: The junction departs from the called germline gene at one end, perhaps through a read error. This rearrangement joins TRBV28 to TRBJ1-1, with D possibly TRBD1 on 5 matching bases. This CDR3 is built from 12 residues. The germline CDR1 and CDR2 sequences are MDHEN and SYDVKM. The CDR3 is CASTKTANGHLF. The CDR3 region has the DNA TGTGCCAGCACCAAGACAGCCAATGGCCATCTATTT.

About this clone itself: Different DNA sequences within this sample yield the same CDR3. V and J are TRBV5-1 and TRBJ2-7; D is unresolved. The CDR3 is made up of 12 amino acids. Germline values: CDR1 SGHRS, CDR2 YFSETQ. Trimming pared 1 base from V and 3 bases from J, leaving 5 bases between. CDR3 sequence reads: CASSLTGYEQYF. The CDR3 nucleotides read TGCGCCAGCAGCTTGACGGGCTACGAGCAGTACTTC.

The genes are TRBV4-2 and TRBJ2-1; 11 bases are a match to TRBD2. This CDR3 region has 17 residues. CDR1 and CDR2 from the germline V gene are LGHNA and YNFKEQ. The trim removed 4 bases at V and 0 bases at J, leaving 5 bases unmatched. The CDR3 region is CASSRATSGSSYNEQFF. In DNA, the CDR3 is TGTGCCAGCAGCCGCGCCACTAGCGGGAGCTCCTACAATGAGCAGTTCTTC.

The chain carries TRBV29-1 and TRBJ1-2; D not resolved. CDR1 and CDR2 (germline): SQVTM, ANQGSEA. The CDR3 extends over 12 amino acids. V was trimmed by 4 bases and J by 8 bases, leaving 14 bases between them. The CDR3 DNA reads TGCAGCGTTGGAGGGATTTTCGCCGGCTACACCTTC. This encodes CSVGGIFAGYTF.

The genes are TRBV6-5 and TRBJ1-1; D is ambiguous. CDR3 length: 13 amino acids. The germline V gene has CDR1 MNHEY and CDR2 SVGAGI. Trimming removed 6 bases at V and 5 bases at J, with 13 bases between. In DNA form, the CDR3 reads TGTGCCAGCAGCCGTACGTCACGGACTGAAGCTTTCTTT. Its translation is CASSRTSRTEAFF.

This clone was seen just once. The chain recombines TRBV19 with TRBJ1-2, with TRBD1 matching over 7 bases. CDR1 and CDR2 from the germline V gene are LNHDA and SQIVND (reference sequence). The CDR3 is 12 amino acids. J was trimmed by 5 bases and V by 7 bases; bases with no gene match: 4. The CDR3 sequence is CASTEDRYGYTF. Here the CDR3 DNA reads TGTGCCAGTACTGAGGACAGGTATGGCTACACCTTC.

The chain recombines TRBV9 with TRBJ1-1, with 9 bases lining up with TRBD1. Germline V gene data show CDR1 as SGDLS and CDR2 as YYNGEE. V lost 4 bases to trimming and J lost 0 bases; unmatched junction nucleotides: 16. The length of the CDR3 is 19 residues. CDR3 bases: TGTGCCAGCAGCAAAGCCGGGACAGGGAAAGGGGGCATGAACACTGAAGCTTTCTTT. It encodes CASSKAGTGKGGMNTEAFF. Combining the CDR3 with reference TRBV9 and TRBJ1-1 gives the whole variable domain DSGVTQTPKHLITATGQRVTLRCSPRSGDLSVYWYQQSLDQGLQFLIQYYNGEERAKGNILERFSAQQFPDLHSELNLSSLELGDSALYFCASSKAGTGKGGMNTEAFFGQGTRLTVV.

The rearrangement links TRBV19 to TRBJ2-2; 12 bases match TRBD2. V was pared by 6 bases and J by 5 bases, with 16 bases of the junction left unmatched. Germline assignment: CDR1 LNHDA and CDR2 SQIVND (reference sequence). The CDR3 covers 19 residues. CDR3 protein: CASRNLGVLAGGRTGELFF. For the CDR3, the DNA is TGTGCCAGTAGGAATCTCGGCGTACTAGCGGGAGGACGGACCGGGGAGCTGTTTTTT.

Turning to this clone: At one boundary the junction diverges from the germline segment, which might be a read error. The chain couples TRBV7-7 to TRBJ2-5; D is possibly TRBD2 (6 bases). This CDR3 comprises 16 residues. Germline-derived CDR1 and CDR2 are SSHAT and FNYEAQ (reference sequence). CDR3 loop: CASSLARVSGEETQYF. DNA for the CDR3: TGTGCTAGCAGCTTAGCGCGGGTGTCGGGAGAAGAGACCCAGTACTTC.

The J gene is TRBJ2-7, the V gene TRBV7-9; TRBD2 matches at 9 bases. This CDR3 is 18 amino acids long. Germline trimming cut 6 bases from V and 0 bases from J; bases unmatched to any gene: 15. The germline V gene encodes CDR1 SEHNR and CDR2 FQNEAQ (reference sequence). CDR3 residues: CASRRTPLAGKTSYEQYF. The DNA for the CDR3 is TGTGCCAGCAGGAGGACTCCACTAGCGGGCAAAACCTCCTACGAGCAGTACTTC. Using reference TRBV7-9 and TRBJ2-7 for the parts outside the CDR3, the full variable domain is DTGVSQNPRHKITKRGQNVTFRCDPISEHNRLYWYRQTLGQGPEFLTYFQNEAQLEKSRLLSDRFSAERPKGSFSTLEIQRTEQGDSAMYLCASRRTPLAGKTSYEQYFGPGTRLTVT.

The genes are TRBV7-9 and TRBJ2-5; TRBD1 agrees at 9 bases. Germline V gene sequence: CDR1 SEHNR, CDR2 FQNEAQ (reference sequence). V shed 7 bases, J shed 6 bases, and the junction held 6 bases outside the gene matches. CDR3 size: 13 residues. The CDR3 coding sequence is TGTGCCAGCAACACAGGGGGCTCAAAGACCCAGTACTTC. This translates into CASNTGGSKTQYF.

The rearrangement links TRBV6-1 to TRBJ1-1, with 8 bases that match TRBD1. Germline V gene sequence: CDR1 MNHNS, CDR2 SASEGT. V gave up 4 bases and J gave up 11 bases; unmatched junction bases: 9. CDR3 size: 13 residues. The DNA of the CDR3 is TGTGCCAGCAGTGGGGGGCCGAACAGGGGGGCTTTCTTT. Amino acid sequence: CASSGGPNRGAFF.

The chain couples TRBV27 to TRBJ1-5; 11 bases agree with TRBD1. There are 15 residues in the CDR3. The V gene end was trimmed by 5 bases and the J gene end by 4 bases; junction bases not matched to a gene: 4. The germline V gene encodes CDR1 MNHEY and CDR2 SMNVEV (reference sequence). The CDR3 spells CASSAGTGGNQPQHF. Written as DNA, the CDR3 is TGTGCCAGCAGTGCCGGGACAGGGGGAAATCAGCCCCAGCATTTT.

The chain uses TRBV6-1 and TRBJ2-1; 8 nucleotides line up with TRBD2. V lost 2 bases, J lost 3 bases, and 9 bases stayed unmatched. CDR1 is MNHNS, CDR2 SASEGT, per germline. This CDR3 comprises 17 residues. The CDR3 coding sequence is TGTGCCAGCAGTGAATCCCCCCCAGCGGGAGTCTACAATGAGCAGTTCTTC. Translation gives CASSESPPAGVYNEQFF.

This chain joins TRBV15 and TRBJ1-3; no firm D call. There are 16 residues in the CDR3. Germline V gene sequence: CDR1 LNHNV, CDR2 YYDKDF (reference sequence). V was trimmed by 5 bases and J by 0 bases, leaving 14 bases between them. CDR3 sequence (DNA): TGTGCCACCAGCGGGGAGATAGCTGGCTCTGGAAACACCATATATTTT. It specifies CATSGEIAGSGNTIYF. Supplemented by reference TRBV15 and TRBJ1-3, the full variable domain reads DAMVIQNPRYQVTQFGKPVTLSCSQTLNHNVMYWYQQKSSQAPKLLFHYYDKDFNNEADTPDNFQSRRPNTSFCFLDIRSPGLGDTAMYLCATSGEIAGSGNTIYFGEGSWLTVV.